This passage covers 15 T cell receptor beta chains from one sample sequenced in a study of blood T cell repertoires in COVID-19. Measured with immunoSEQ multiplex PCR; TCRdb has only the in-frame clones, and not every one. The table has roughly 230,000 clones, 84% seen once. Material for sequencing was peripheral blood. These receptors were collected from an elderly woman with COVID-19, enrolled during active disease.

The V call is TRBV7-3, the J call TRBJ2-6; no clear D gene. Looked up from germline, CDR1 is SGHTA and CDR2 is FQGTGA. Deletions cut 6 bases from V and 2 bases from J, with 8 bases between. CDR3 length equals 14 residues. The CDR3 here is CASSFTPGANVLTF. In DNA, the CDR3 is TGTGCCAGCAGTTTCACACCTGGGGCCAACGTCCTGACTTTC.

The rearrangement links TRBV28 to TRBJ1-3, with D maybe TRBD1 (6 bases). Trimming removed 5 bases from V and 2 bases from J, with 16 bases in between. Per germline, CDR1 MDHEN and CDR2 SYDVKM. The CDR3 consists of 16 residues. The CDR3 coding sequence is TGTGCCAGCAGTCTAACAGGGATCATGGCTGGAAACACCATATATTTT. This codes for CASSLTGIMAGNTIYF.

The chain carries TRBV19 and TRBJ2-4; maybe TRBD2 (5 bases). Trimming shortened V by 8 bases and J by 0 bases, and 17 bases separated the two germline ends. CDR3 length: 16 amino acids. CDR1 is LNHDA, CDR2 SQIVND, per germline (reference sequence). CDR3 DNA sequence: TGTGCCAGTCGTGGATCCCCAGGACTAGCCAAAAACATTCAGTACTTC. This gives the protein CASRGSPGLAKNIQYF.

This rearrangement joins TRBV11-1 to TRBJ1-4; D gene unclear. CDR1 and CDR2 (germline): SGHAT, FQDESV (reference sequence). The CDR3 sequence is 14 residues long. V lost 4 bases, J lost 4 bases, and 10 bases lay in between. The DNA for the CDR3 is TGTGCCAGCAGCTCGAGCGGGAGTAATGAAAAACTGTTTTTT. Translated: CASSSSGSNEKLFF.

The chain couples TRBV7-2 to TRBJ2-7; perhaps TRBD1 as D (6 bases). Looked up from germline, CDR1 is SGHTA and CDR2 is FQGNSA. Deletions cut 4 bases from V and 7 bases from J, with 14 bases between. The length of the CDR3 is 13 residues. The CDR3 bases are TGTGCCAGCAGCTCCCCACTAGACAGGGAGCAGTACTTC. It yields the protein CASSSPLDREQYF.

V usage is TRBV2 and J usage is TRBJ1-1, with D possibly being TRBD1 (6 bases). Trimming cost V 3 bases and J 6 bases, with 14 bases left between them. This CDR3 spans 14 amino acids. Germline CDR1 and CDR2: SNHLY and FYNNEI. The CDR3 sequence is CASSDSGGNPEAFF. CDR3 sequence (DNA): TGTGCCAGCAGTGACTCGGGGGGCAACCCTGAAGCTTTCTTT.

The chain recombines TRBV7-8 with TRBJ1-1, with TRBD1 matching 7 bases. V was clipped by 4 bases and J by 0 bases; unmatched bases: 8. Germline CDR1 and CDR2: SGHVS and FQNEAQ. This CDR3 is 16 amino acids long. In DNA, the CDR3 is TGTGCCAGCAGCTCACAGGGGCAAGTCATGAACACTGAAGCTTTCTTT. Translating it yields CASSSQGQVMNTEAFF.

As DNA, the CDR3 is TGTGCCAGCAGGACAGGGTTTCCGAACACCGGGGAGCTGTTTTTT. Residues: CASRTGFPNTGELFF. The gene calls are TRBV2 and TRBJ2-2, with 7 nucleotides matching TRBD1. The CDR3 spans 15 residues. The V segment lost 6 bases and the J segment 0 bases; nucleotides outside the gene matches: 4. Germline values: CDR1 SNHLY, CDR2 FYNNEI.

A word on this clone: This CDR3 is also generated by other DNA sequences in the sample. This chain links TRBV3-1 (or the pseudogene TRBV3-2) with TRBJ1-2; no definite D call. CDR1 LGHDT and CDR2 YNNKEL come from the germline V gene (reference sequence). Trimming cost V 0 bases and J 4 bases, with 6 bases left between them. The CDR3 spans 13 residues. CDR3 bases: TGTGCCAGCAGCCAAGAAACAGTCTATGGCTACACCTTC. It is translated as CASSQETVYGYTF.

Concerning this clone: A read error may account for a junction end that differs from germline. The rearrangement links TRBV5-1 to TRBJ2-5; tentatively, D is TRBD2 (7 bases). CDR3 length equals 16 residues. From germline, CDR1 is SGHRS and CDR2 YFSETQ. The CDR3 reads CANSIEPGLRGETQYF. The CDR3 nucleotides are TGCGCCAACAGCATCGAACCGGGACTAAGGGGGGAGACCCAGTACTTC.

This rearrangement joins TRBV7-3 to TRBJ1-6; 8 bases line up with TRBD1. The CDR3 runs to 15 residues. Germline V gene sequence: CDR1 SGHTA, CDR2 FQGTGA. The V segment lost 2 bases and the J segment 6 bases; nucleotides outside the gene matches: 3. For the CDR3, the DNA is TGTGCCAGCAGCTTAGGACAGGGCGGTAATTCACCCCTCCACTTT. It encodes CASSLGQGGNSPLHF.

The genes are TRBV30 and TRBJ2-5; 8 bases are shared with TRBD2. This CDR3 region has 14 residues. Germline values: CDR1 GTSNPN, CDR2 SVGIG (reference sequence). J lost 5 bases, V lost 4 bases, and 9 bases had no gene match. The CDR3 spells CAWNDRGGGETQYF. The CDR3 region has the DNA TGTGCCTGGAATGATCGGGGGGGCGGGGAGACCCAGTACTTC.

V gene TRBV20-1 combines with J gene TRBJ1-2; TRBD1 matches at 7 bases. From germline, CDR1 is DFQATT and CDR2 SNEGSKA (reference sequence). This CDR3 region has 14 residues. The V and J ends lost 3 bases and 5 bases, in that order; junction bases with no gene match: 9. The CDR3 spells CSASYPGGRYGYTF. The CDR3 region has the DNA TGCAGTGCTAGTTACCCAGGGGGGAGGTATGGCTACACCTTC.

This sequence joins TRBV25-1 and TRBJ2-1, with TRBD2 identical over 9 bases. In germline, CDR1 is MGHDK, CDR2 SYGVNS. Germline trimming cut 3 bases from V and 3 bases from J; bases unmatched to any gene: 6. This CDR3 spans 16 amino acids. DNA of the CDR3: TGTGCCAGCAGTGATCCGCGGGGGGGAGGCTACAATGAGCAGTTCTTC. This gives the protein CASSDPRGGGYNEQFF.

V usage is TRBV19 and J usage is TRBJ1-6; a possible D gene is TRBD1 (5 bases). There are 15 residues in the CDR3. Germline CDR1 reads LNHDA; CDR2 reads SQIVND (reference sequence). With 8 bases removed from V and 8 bases from J, the gap between germline ends came to 19 bases. The CDR3 DNA reads TGTGCCAGTTTTTCCTCGGGACTCGTCGATTCACCCCTCCACTTT. It specifies CASFSSGLVDSPLHF.